Given below is one T cell receptor beta chain in context. This sample is part of a study of blood T cell repertoires in COVID-19. Repertoires were generated with immunoSEQ multiplex PCR, while TCRdb's copy carries only in-frame clones and drops some. The profile shows around 180,000 clones, less than 85% of them singletons. Germline V gene sequence: CDR1 SGHNT, CDR2 YENEEA. CDR3 size: 13 residues. The germline V and J ends were trimmed by 4 bases and 5 bases, with 8 bases remaining between them. The sequence derives from a man aged 45 to 65 who had recovered from COVID-19. The chain carries TRBV11-3 and TRBJ2-2; no clear D gene. The sample was PBMCs or T cells enriched from blood (not recorded which). CDR3 sequence: CASSYTVTGELFF. For the CDR3, the DNA is TGTGCCAGCAGCTACACAGTGACCGGGGAGCTGTTTTTT.